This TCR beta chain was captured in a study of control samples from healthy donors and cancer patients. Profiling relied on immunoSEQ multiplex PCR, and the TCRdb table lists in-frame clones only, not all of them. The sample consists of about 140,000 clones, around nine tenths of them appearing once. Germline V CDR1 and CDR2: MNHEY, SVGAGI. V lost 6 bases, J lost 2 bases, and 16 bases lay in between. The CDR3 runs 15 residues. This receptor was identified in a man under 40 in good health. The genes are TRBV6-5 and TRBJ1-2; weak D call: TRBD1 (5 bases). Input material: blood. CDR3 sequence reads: CASSTIVRGNYGYTF. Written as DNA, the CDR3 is TGTGCCAGCAGCACTATAGTACGGGGGAACTATGGCTACACCTTC.